The rows below give T cell receptor beta chains drawn from one sample of a study of blood T cell repertoires in COVID-19. TCRdb keeps only in-frame clones here, not all; method: immunoSEQ multiplex PCR. There are 250,000 to 300,000 clones in the sample; approximately 87% occur only once, and about an eighth lies in the top ten. Material for sequencing was peripheral blood. The receptors come from a woman in her twenties or thirties with COVID-19, enrolled during active disease. Both conserved end residues are trimmed from each CDR3. Clone size is not always given. Where it is, it says once, few, many or a class for expanded clones.

J,V,size,CDR3
TRBJ1-1,TRBV5-5,-,ASSYTQGVNTEAF
TRBJ2-5,TRBV2,-,ASSEGQGKETQY
TRBJ2-7,TRBV27,-,ASRTLQGAAYEQY
TRBJ2-5,TRBV27,-,ASSFLSSGGPLGTQY
TRBJ1-2,TRBV19,-,ASSMPRQGARDGYT
TRBJ2-7,TRBV5-1,-,ASSHAGVSEQY
TRBJ1-2,TRBV3-1/TRBV3-2,-,ASSLSGAYYGYT
TRBJ2-3,TRBV2,-,ASCGLAGHTDTQY
TRBJ2-7,TRBV2,-,ASNRQGASYEQY
TRBJ2-5,TRBV7-7,once,ASSLSYVETQY
TRBJ2-3,TRBV6-5,once,ASSYRRVTDTQY
TRBJ2-3,TRBV3-1/TRBV3-2,-,ASSQVHRGSTDTQY
TRBJ2-7,TRBV28,-,ASSFNVGGQY
TRBJ2-1,TRBV18,-,ASSRGDRSSYNEQF
TRBJ1-1,TRBV29-1,-,SVARIMNTEAF